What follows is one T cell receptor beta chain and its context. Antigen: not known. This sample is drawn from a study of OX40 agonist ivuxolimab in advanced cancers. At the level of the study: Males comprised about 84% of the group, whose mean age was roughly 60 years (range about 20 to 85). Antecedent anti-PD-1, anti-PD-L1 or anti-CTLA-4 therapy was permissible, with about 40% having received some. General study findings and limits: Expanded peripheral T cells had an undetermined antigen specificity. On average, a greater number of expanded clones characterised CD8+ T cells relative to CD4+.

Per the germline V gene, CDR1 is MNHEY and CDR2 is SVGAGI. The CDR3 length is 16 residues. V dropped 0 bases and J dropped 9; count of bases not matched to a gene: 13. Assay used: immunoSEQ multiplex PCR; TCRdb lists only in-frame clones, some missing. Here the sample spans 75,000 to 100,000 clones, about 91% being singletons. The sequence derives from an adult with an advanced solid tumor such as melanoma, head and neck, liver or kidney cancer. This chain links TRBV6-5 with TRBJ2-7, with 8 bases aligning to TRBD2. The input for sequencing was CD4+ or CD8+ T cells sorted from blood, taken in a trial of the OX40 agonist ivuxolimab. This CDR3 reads CASSYSARGGATAQYF. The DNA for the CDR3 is TGTGCCAGCAGTTACTCAGCCCGGGGGGGGGCGACAGCGCAGTACTTC.